The entry below describes one TCR beta chain. What it binds is not known. The entirety of the isolated RNA underwent reverse transcription, so expressed TCRB transcripts were sequenced. Generated by immunoSEQ multiplex PCR, the TCRdb table keeps only in-frame clones and is missing some. The table includes some 290,000 clones, roughly 25% detected once. The source of the sample is a study of beta chain features in type 1 diabetes. Findings and limits, study-wide: Among all four CD4+ subsets, Type 1 diabetes patients had TCRB CDR3s that were moderately but significantly shorter.

The J segment lost 0 bases and the V segment lost 7 bases, leaving 4 bases of the junction unmatched. Per germline, CDR1 LNHDA and CDR2 SQIVND (reference sequence). There are 15 residues in the CDR3. The chain links TRBV19 to TRBJ2-1; 9 nucleotides match TRBD2. Sequencing input: naive CD4+ T cells from blood. This TCR was recovered from a woman in her thirties with type 1 diabetes. The DNA of the CDR3 is TGTGCCAGTACCTTTAGCGGGAGCTCCTACAATGAGCAGTTCTTC. Its protein product is CASTFSGSSYNEQFF.